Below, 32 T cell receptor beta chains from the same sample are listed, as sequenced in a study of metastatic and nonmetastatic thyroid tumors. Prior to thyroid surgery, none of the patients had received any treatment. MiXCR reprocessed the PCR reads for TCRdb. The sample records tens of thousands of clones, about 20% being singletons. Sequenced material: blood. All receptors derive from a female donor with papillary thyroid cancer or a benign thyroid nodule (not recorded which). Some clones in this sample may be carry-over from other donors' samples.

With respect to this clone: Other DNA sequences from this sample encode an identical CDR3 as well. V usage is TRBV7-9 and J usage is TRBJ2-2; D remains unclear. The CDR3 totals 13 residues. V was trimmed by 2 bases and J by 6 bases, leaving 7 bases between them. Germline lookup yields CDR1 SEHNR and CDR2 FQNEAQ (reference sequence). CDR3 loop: CASSLLGPGELFF. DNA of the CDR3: TGTGCCAGCAGCTTACTTGGGCCCGGGGAGCTGTTTTTT.

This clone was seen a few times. CDR3 DNA sequence: TGTGCCATCATTTTTACAGGGGGAGCCATTAACACTGAAGCTTTCTTT. Its protein product is CAIIFTGGAINTEAFF. The V and J genes are TRBV10-3 and TRBJ1-1, with TRBD1 matching 8 bases. Looked up from germline, CDR1 is ENHRY and CDR2 is SYGVKD. Trimming removed 7 bases from V and 2 bases from J; junction bases left unmatched: 12. This CDR3 is 16 amino acids long.

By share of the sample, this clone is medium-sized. CDR3 amino acids: CASSEVAGGTNEKLFF. In DNA, the CDR3 is TGTGCCAGCAGTGAAGTGGCAGGGGGGACTAATGAAAAACTGTTTTTT. The chain recombines TRBV6-1 with TRBJ1-4, with 7 positions matching TRBD1. Germline V CDR1 and CDR2: MNHNS, SASEGT. V trimming: 1 base; J trimming: 2 bases; junction bases outside the gene matches: 4. This CDR3 region has 16 residues.

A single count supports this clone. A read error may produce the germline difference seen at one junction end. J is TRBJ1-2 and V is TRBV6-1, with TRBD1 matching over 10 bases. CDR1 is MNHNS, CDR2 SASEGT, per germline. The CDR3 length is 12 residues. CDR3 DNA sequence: TGTGCCAGCAGTCAAACAGGGACAGGGGAGGCCTTC. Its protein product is CASSQTGTGEAF.

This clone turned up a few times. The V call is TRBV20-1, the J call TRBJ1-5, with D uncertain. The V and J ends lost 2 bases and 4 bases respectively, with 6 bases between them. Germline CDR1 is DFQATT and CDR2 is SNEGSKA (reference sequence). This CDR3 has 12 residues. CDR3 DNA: TGCAGTGCTAGAATGGGAAATCAGCCCCAGCATTTT. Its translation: CSARMGNQPQHF.

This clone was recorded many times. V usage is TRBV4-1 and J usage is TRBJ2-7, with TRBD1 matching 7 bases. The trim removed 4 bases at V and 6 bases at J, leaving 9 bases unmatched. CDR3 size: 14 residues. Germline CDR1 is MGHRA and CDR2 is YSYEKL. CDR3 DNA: TGCGCCAGCAGCCTCGGACAGGTTAGCGCCGAGCAGTACTTC. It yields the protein CASSLGQVSAEQYF.

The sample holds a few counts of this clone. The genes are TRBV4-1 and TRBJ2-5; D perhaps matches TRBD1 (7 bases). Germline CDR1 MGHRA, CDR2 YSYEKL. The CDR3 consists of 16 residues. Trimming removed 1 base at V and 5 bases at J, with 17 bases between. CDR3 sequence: CASSQVLVQGRETQYF. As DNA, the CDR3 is TGCGCCAGCAGCCAAGTTTTGGTACAGGGGAGGGAGACCCAGTACTTC.

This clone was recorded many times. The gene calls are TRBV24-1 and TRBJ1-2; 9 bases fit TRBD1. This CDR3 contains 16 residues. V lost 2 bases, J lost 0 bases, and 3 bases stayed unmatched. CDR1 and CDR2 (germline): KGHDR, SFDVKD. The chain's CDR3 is CATSDSRQGANYGYTF. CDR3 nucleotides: TGTGCCACCAGTGATTCCCGACAGGGGGCTAACTATGGCTACACCTTC.

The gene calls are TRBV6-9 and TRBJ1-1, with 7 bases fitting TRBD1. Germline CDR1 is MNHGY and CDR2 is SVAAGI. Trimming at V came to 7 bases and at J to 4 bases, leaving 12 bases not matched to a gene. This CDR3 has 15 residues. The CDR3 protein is CASTRSYRGITEAFF. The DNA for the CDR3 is TGTGCCAGCACCCGGTCCTACAGGGGCATCACTGAAGCTTTCTTT.

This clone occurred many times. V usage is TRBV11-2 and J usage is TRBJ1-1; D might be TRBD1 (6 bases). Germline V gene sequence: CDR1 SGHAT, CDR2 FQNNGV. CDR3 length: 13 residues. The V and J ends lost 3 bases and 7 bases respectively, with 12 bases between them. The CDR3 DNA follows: TGTGCCAGCAGCTTTGGGACATCAGGTGAAGCTTTCTTT. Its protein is CASSFGTSGEAFF.

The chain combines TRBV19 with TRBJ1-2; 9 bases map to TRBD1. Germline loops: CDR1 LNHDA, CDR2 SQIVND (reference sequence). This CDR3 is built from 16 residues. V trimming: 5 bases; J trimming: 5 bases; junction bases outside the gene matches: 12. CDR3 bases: TGTGCCAGTAGTTTCCGGGACAGGGATGCCCGGTATGGCTACACCTTC. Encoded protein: CASSFRDRDARYGYTF.

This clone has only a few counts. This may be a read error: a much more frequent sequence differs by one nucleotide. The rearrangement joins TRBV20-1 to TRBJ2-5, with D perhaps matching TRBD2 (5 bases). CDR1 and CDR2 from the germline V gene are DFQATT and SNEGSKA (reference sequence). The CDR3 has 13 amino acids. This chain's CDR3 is CSTRGLNKETQYF. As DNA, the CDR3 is TGCAGTACTAGAGGTCTGAATAAAGAGACCCAGTACTTC.

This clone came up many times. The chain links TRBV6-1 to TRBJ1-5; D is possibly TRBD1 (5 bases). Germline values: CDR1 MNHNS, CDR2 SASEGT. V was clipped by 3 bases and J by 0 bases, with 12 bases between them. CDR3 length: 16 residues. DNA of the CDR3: TGTGCCAGCAGTGAGGGACCGAGCTATAGCAATCAGCCCCAGCATTTT. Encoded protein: CASSEGPSYSNQPQHF.

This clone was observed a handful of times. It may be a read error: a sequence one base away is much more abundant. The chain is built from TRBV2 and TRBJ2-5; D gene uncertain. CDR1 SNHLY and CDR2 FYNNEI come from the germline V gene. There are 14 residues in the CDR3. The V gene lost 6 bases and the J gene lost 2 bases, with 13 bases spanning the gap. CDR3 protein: CASSAFGWQETQYF. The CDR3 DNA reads TGTGCCAGCAGCGCCTTCGGATGGCAAGAGACCCAGTACTTC.

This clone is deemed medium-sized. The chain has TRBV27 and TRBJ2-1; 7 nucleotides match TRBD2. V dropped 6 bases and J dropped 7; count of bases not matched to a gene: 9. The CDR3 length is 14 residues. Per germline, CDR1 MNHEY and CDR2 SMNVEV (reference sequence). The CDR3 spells CASSRSGGMNEQFF. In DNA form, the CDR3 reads TGTGCCAGCAGCCGATCCGGGGGGATGAATGAGCAGTTCTTC.

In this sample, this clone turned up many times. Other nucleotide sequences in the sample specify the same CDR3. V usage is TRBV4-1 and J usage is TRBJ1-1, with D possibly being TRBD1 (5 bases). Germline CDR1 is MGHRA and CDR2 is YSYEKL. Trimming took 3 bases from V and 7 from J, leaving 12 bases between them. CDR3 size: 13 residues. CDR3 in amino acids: CASSQGPGVEAFF. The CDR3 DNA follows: TGCGCCAGCAGCCAGGGGCCGGGGGTTGAAGCTTTCTTT.

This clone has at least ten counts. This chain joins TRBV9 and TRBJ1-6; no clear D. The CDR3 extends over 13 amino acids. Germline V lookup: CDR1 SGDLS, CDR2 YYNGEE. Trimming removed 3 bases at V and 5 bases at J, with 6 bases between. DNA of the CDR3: TGTGCCAGCAGCGCCCAACATAATTCACCCCTCCACTTT. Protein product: CASSAQHNSPLHF.

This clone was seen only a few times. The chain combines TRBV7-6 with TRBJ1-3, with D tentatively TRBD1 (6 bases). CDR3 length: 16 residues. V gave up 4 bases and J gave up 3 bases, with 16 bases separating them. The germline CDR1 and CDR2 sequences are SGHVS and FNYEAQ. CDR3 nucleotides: TGTGCCAGCAGCTCCGAACAGGGTCTAAGTGGAAACACCATATATTTT. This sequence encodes CASSSEQGLSGNTIYF.

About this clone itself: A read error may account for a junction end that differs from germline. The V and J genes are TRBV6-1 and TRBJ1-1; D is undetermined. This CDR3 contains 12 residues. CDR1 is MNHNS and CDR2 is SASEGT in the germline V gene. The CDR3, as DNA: TGTGCCAGCAGGATAGGTGTCACTGATGCTTTCTTT. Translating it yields CASRIGVTDAFF.

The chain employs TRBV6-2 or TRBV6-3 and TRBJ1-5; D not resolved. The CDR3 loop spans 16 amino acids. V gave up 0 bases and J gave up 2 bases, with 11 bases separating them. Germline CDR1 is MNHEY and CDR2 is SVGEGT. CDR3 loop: CASSYSGGSGNQPQHF. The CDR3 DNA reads TGTGCCAGCAGTTACTCGGGAGGGTCGGGCAATCAGCCCCAGCATTTT.

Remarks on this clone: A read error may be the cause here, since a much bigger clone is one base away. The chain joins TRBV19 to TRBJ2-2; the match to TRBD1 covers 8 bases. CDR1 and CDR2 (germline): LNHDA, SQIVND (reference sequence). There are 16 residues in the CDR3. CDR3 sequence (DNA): TGTGCCAGTAGTATAGAAGGCAGGGGGCTCACCGGGCAGCTGTTTTTT. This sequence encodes CASSIEGRGLTGQLFF. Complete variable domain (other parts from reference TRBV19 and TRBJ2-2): DGGITQSPKYLFRKEGQNVTLSCEQNLNHDAMYWYRQDPGQGLRLIYYSQIVNDFQKGDIAEGYSVSREKKESFPLTVTSAQKNPTAFYLCASSIEGRGLTGQLFFGEGSRLTVL.

Written as DNA, the CDR3 is TGCGCCAGCAGTTCGTCCGTTTCCTACAATGAGCAGTTCTTC. Its translation is CASSSSVSYNEQFF. V is TRBV10-1 and J is TRBJ2-1, with D unclear. V dropped 5 bases and J dropped 1 base, with 9 bases sitting between them. The CDR3 contains 14 residues. Germline assignment: CDR1 WNHNN and CDR2 SYGVQD (reference sequence).

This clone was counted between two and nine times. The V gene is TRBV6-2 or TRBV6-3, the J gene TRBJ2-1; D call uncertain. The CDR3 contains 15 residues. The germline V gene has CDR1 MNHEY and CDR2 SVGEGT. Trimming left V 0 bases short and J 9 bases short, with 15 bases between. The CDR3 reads CASSYSRSPSSEQFF. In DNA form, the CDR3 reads TGTGCCAGCAGTTACTCGAGGAGCCCCTCGAGTGAGCAGTTCTTC.

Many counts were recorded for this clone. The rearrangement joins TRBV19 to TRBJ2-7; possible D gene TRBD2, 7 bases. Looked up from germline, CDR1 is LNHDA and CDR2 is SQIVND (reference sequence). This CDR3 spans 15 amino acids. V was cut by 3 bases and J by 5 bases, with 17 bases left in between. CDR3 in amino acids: CASSMGGAGEDEQYF. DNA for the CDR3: TGTGCCAGTAGTATGGGGGGGGCAGGGGAGGACGAGCAGTACTTC.

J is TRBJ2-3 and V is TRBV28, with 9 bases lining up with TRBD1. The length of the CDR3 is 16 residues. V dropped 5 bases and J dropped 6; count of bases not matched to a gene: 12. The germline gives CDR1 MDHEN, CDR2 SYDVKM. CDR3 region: CASSPTGGVYTDTQYF. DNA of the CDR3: TGTGCCAGCAGTCCGACAGGGGGGGTATATACTGATACGCAGTATTTT.

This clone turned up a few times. The CDR3, as DNA: TGTGCCAGCAGAATACAGGGGCCTTTGGGTGAGCAGTACTTC. Translated: CASRIQGPLGEQYF. This rearrangement joins TRBV27 to TRBJ2-7, with 7 bases matching TRBD1. Germline CDR1 is MNHEY and CDR2 is SMNVEV (reference sequence). J was trimmed by 7 bases and V by 6 bases; bases with no gene match: 12. The CDR3 length is 14 residues.

The CDR3: CASSPGNSGDNEQFF. The CDR3 DNA reads as TGTGCCAGCAGTCCCGGGAATAGCGGAGACAATGAGCAGTTCTTC. V is TRBV2 and J is TRBJ2-1, with a weak D call TRBD2 (6 bases). V lost 5 bases and J lost 5, with 16 bases in between. This CDR3 comprises 15 residues. Germline CDR1 reads SNHLY; CDR2 reads FYNNEI.

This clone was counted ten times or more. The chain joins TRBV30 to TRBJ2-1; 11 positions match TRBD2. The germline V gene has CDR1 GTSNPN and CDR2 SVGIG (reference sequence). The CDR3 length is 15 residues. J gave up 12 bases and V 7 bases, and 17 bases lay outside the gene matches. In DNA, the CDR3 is TGTGCCTTCCACCCTCCTAGCGGGAGGACCGCGACGCAGTTCTTC. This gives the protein CAFHPPSGRTATQFF.

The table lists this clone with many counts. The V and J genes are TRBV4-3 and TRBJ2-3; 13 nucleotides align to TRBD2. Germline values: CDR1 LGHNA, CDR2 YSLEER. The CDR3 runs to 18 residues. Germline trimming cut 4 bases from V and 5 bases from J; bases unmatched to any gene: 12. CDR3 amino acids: CASSRGTGLAGVEDTQYF. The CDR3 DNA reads TGCGCCAGCAGCCGAGGTACCGGACTAGCGGGAGTGGAAGATACGCAGTATTTT.

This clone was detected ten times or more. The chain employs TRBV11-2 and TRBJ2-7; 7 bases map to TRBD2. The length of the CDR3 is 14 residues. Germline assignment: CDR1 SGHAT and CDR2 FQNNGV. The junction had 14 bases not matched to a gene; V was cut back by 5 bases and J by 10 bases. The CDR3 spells CASSRPGTKGLQYF. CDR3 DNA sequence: TGTGCCAGCAGCCGTCCCGGGACTAAAGGCCTTCAGTACTTC.

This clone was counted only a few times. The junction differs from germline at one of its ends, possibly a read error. In DNA, the CDR3 is TGTGACAGCAGTCCCCCCAGTGTGACACAGTACTTC. It yields the protein CDSSPPSVTQYF. V is TRBV6-5 and J is TRBJ2-5; no clear D. Germline lookup yields CDR1 MNHEY and CDR2 SVGAGI. This CDR3 contains 12 residues.

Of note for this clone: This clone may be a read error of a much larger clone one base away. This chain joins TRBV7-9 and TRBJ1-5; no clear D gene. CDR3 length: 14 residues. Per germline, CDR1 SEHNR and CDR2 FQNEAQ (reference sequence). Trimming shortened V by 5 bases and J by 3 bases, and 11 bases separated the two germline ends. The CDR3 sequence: CASSRTEINQPQHF. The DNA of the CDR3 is TGTGCCAGCAGCCGGACCGAGATCAATCAGCCCCAGCATTTT.